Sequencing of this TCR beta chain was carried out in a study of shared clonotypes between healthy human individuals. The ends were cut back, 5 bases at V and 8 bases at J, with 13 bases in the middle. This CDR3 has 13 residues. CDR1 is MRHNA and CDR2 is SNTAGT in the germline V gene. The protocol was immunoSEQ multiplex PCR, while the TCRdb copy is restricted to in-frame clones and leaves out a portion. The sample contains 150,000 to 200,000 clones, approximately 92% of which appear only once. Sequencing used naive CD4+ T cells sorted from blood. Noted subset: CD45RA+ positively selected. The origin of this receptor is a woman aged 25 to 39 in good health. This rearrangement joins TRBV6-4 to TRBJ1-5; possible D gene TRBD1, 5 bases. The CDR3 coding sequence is TGTGCCAGCAGTCTAGGACCGGGGGAGCCCCAGCATTTT. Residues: CASSLGPGEPQHF.